This TCR beta chain was retrieved from a study of Ad26.COV2.S vaccination and SARS-CoV-2 variants. Study-wide context: Donor joined the COV1001 Ad26.COV2.S trial arm.

Sequencing used immunoSEQ multiplex PCR; TCRdb keeps in-frame clones, though not all of them. The data show 350,000 to 450,000 clones, about nine tenths seen once. Study-wide findings and caveats: Recipients given vaccine exceeded placebo recipients in spike-specific TCR breadth.

Specified treatment: some 20 received Ad26.COV2.S at low or high dose, single or two shots; about five received placebo; per-sample allocation not given. Sample collection was performed on day 63 after the first vaccine or placebo injection. This clone has a handful of counts. The antigen is undetermined. CDR1 and CDR2 (germline): SEHNR, FQNEAQ (reference sequence). The trim removed 4 bases at V and 5 bases at J, leaving 2 bases unmatched. The CDR3 runs to 14 residues. V is TRBV7-9 and J is TRBJ1-5, with 10 nucleotides matching TRBD1. Specimen: peripheral blood, collected in a trial of Ad26.COV2.S vaccine versus placebo. The TCR originated in a person aged 18 to 59 who received the Ad26.COV2.S COVID-19 vaccine or a placebo. The CDR3 sequence: CASSWGTGDQPQHF. CDR3 nucleotide sequence: TGTGCCAGCAGCTGGGGGACAGGGGATCAGCCCCAGCATTTT.